This T cell receptor beta chain was sequenced for a study of regulatory T cells in long-lasting Graves disease. As for the study in general: The study counted Graves' disease as persistent given over 5 years of antithyroid drugs and positive TSH receptor antibodies.

Study-level points and caveats: Accuracy was possibly reduced by small sample size. Persistent disease was characterized by preferential usage of TRBV28, TRBJ1-2 and TRBJ2-5.

The authors built TCR beta libraries using iRepertoire HTBI primers and Arm-PCR of CDR3 regions. In TCRdb, the multiplex PCR reads were re-called with MiXCR into one record per CDR3 protein. Of roughly 450,000 distinct CDR3 sequences in the sample, more than 20% were seen once. The CDR3 is made up of 14 amino acids. The V end was cut by 1 base, the J end by 3 bases, with 10 bases between. Germline lookup yields CDR1 SGHAT and CDR2 FQNNGV. This clonotype was recorded many times. Its antigen is unknown. The time point: persistent/refractory GD, antithyroid drugs over 5 years with positive TRAb. From PBMCs, RNA was extracted and then used to make the TCR library.

The sample in question was peripheral blood mononuclear cells (PBMCs), obtained when the disease was refractory, from a patient treated with antithyroid drugs. The TCR originated in a female donor with Graves disease. The gene calls are TRBV11-2 and TRBJ2-7; D uncertain. CDR3 protein: CASSLGARFYEQYF. CDR3 DNA sequence: TGTGCCAGCAGCTTAGGGGCTCGATTCTACGAGCAGTACTTC. The entire variable domain, with the rest obtained from reference TRBV11-2 and TRBJ2-7, is as follows: EAGVAQSPRYKIIEKRQSVAFWCNPISGHATLYWYQQILGQGPKLLIQFQNNGVVDDSQLPKDRFSAERLKGVDSTLKIQPAKLEDSAVYLCASSLGARFYEQYFGPGTRLTVT.